Here is one T cell receptor (beta chain) with its context. This entry comes from a study of blood T cell repertoires in COVID-19. The protocol was immunoSEQ multiplex PCR, while the TCRdb copy is restricted to in-frame clones and leaves out a portion. Of under 300,000 clones detected, 70% to 90% appear once; the ten largest clones hold 2.1%. The V gene end was trimmed by 6 bases and the J gene end by 6 bases; junction bases not matched to a gene: 11. Germline CDR1 reads SGHNT; CDR2 reads YYREEE (reference sequence). This CDR3 has 15 residues. The specimen sequenced was peripheral blood. The chain couples TRBV5-4 to TRBJ2-1; 8 positions agree with TRBD2. The receptor was derived from a middle-aged woman who had recovered from COVID-19. The DNA of the CDR3 is TGTGCCAGCACCGAGGGTAGCGGGAAGTCCAATGAGCAGTTCTTC. This codes for CASTEGSGKSNEQFF.